A selection of T cell receptor beta chains follows, all from one sample in a study of CD8 T cells in ankylosing spondylitis. One entry per CDR3 protein results from TCRdb running MiXCR on the 5' RACE reads. The table lists under 450,000 distinct CDR3 sequences, 20% to 25% of them singletons. The sequenced sample was blood, either unsorted or a sorted T cell fraction (not recorded which). The receptors derive from a male donor with ankylosing spondylitis or in good health (not recorded which). The CDR3 runs from the conserved cysteine through the conserved F or W. Each record gives: CDR3 protein, CDR3 DNA, D gene, V gene, J gene, clone size. D genes are given only for firm matches. Rows may omit the clone size; those that give it use once, few, many or a size class.

CASLSGSSYEQYF	TGTGCCTCCCTCTCGGGTAGCAGCTACGAGCAGTACTTC	NA	TRBV12-3/TRBV12-4	TRBJ2-7	NA
CSVEAEGIYNEQFF	TGCAGCGTTGAAGCGGAGGGGATCTACAATGAGCAGTTCTTC	NA	TRBV29-1	TRBJ2-1	NA
CSARLAGGNNEQFF	TGCAGTGCTCGCCTGGCGGGGGGAAACAATGAGCAGTTCTTC	TRBD2	TRBV20-1	TRBJ2-1	NA
CASSPLWGESYEQYF	TGTGCCAGCAGTCCCCTTTGGGGGGAATCCTACGAGCAGTACTTC	NA	TRBV12-3/TRBV12-4	TRBJ2-7	few
CSVDRALRGYTF	TGCAGCGTGGACAGGGCCTTGCGCGGCTACACCTTC	TRBD1	TRBV29-1	TRBJ1-2	NA
CATAPWGNNQPQHF	TGTGCCACTGCCCCATGGGGCAACAATCAGCCCCAGCATTTT	NA	TRBV6-1	TRBJ1-5	NA
CASSPPGATPGELFF	TGTGCCAGCAGCCCTCCGGGAGCCACCCCCGGGGAGCTGTTTTTT	NA	TRBV7-3	TRBJ2-2	NA
CASRGTSGDNEQFF	TGTGCCAGCAGGGGGACTAGCGGGGACAATGAGCAGTTCTTC	TRBD2	TRBV2	TRBJ2-1	NA
CASSFTGGYGTDTQYF	TGTGCCAGCAGCTTCACAGGGGGCTATGGCACAGATACGCAGTATTTT	TRBD1	TRBV7-9	TRBJ2-3	NA
CSARVSADTQYF	TGCAGTGCTAGAGTTTCAGCAGATACGCAGTATTTT	NA	TRBV20-1	TRBJ2-3	few
CASSLNPGVYEQYF	TGTGCCAGCAGTTTAAATCCAGGGGTGTACGAGCAGTACTTC	NA	TRBV12-3/TRBV12-4	TRBJ2-7	few
CASSSISAEAFF	TGTGCCAGCAGTTCGATATCGGCTGAAGCTTTCTTT	NA	TRBV12-3/TRBV12-4	TRBJ1-1	NA
CASNPGYNEQFF	TGTGCCAGCAATCCAGGTTACAATGAGCAGTTCTTC	NA	TRBV28	TRBJ2-1	few
CASSIRVGETQYF	TGTGCCAGTAGTATACGAGTAGGCGAGACCCAGTACTTC	NA	TRBV19	TRBJ2-5	few
CASSSRTSGGNQETQYF	TGTGCCAGCAGCTCACGGACTAGCGGGGGCAATCAAGAGACCCAGTACTTC	TRBD2	TRBV7-9	TRBJ2-5	NA
CASSVGQTNYEQYF	TGTGCCAGCAGCGTGGGACAGACCAACTACGAGCAGTACTTC	TRBD1	TRBV9	TRBJ2-7	few
CASSIGGSDGYTF	TGTGCCAGCAGCATAGGAGGGTCGGATGGCTACACCTTC	NA	TRBV27	TRBJ1-2	few
CASTYGREATGELFF	TGCGCCAGCACTTATGGCAGGGAGGCCACCGGGGAGCTGTTTTTT	NA	TRBV4-1	TRBJ2-2	NA
CASSWDRGPYEQYF	TGTGCCAGCAGCTGGGACAGGGGGCCCTACGAGCAGTACTTC	TRBD1	TRBV5-5	TRBJ2-7	few
CASSVLATGELFF	TGTGCCAGCAGTGTCCTTGCCACCGGGGAGCTGTTTTTT	NA	TRBV6-2/TRBV6-3	TRBJ2-2	NA
CASSLGGEGDTQYF	TGTGCCAGCAGTTTAGGCGGGGAAGGAGATACGCAGTATTTT	NA	TRBV12-3/TRBV12-4	TRBJ2-3	NA
CASSNRGGPNTGELFF	TGTGCCAGCAGCAACCGCGGGGGGCCCAACACCGGGGAGCTGTTTTTT	TRBD2	TRBV7-8	TRBJ2-2	NA
CASSLWVYEQYF	TGTGCCAGCAGTTTATGGGTGTACGAGCAGTACTTC	NA	TRBV12-3/TRBV12-4	TRBJ2-7	few
CASSQPLAGGSYEQYF	TGTGCCAGCAGCCAACCCCTAGCGGGGGGTAGCTACGAGCAGTACTTC	TRBD2	TRBV7-9	TRBJ2-7	few
CSVEVPRLQGAGTDTQYF	TGCAGCGTTGAAGTACCCCGTTTACAGGGGGCTGGCACAGATACGCAGTATTTT	TRBD1	TRBV29-1	TRBJ2-3	NA
CASSLAGGPGYEQFF	TGTGCCAGCAGTTTAGCGGGGGGGCCTGGCTATGAGCAGTTCTTC	TRBD2	TRBV6-5	TRBJ2-1	few
CASSPPGRLRNEQFF	TGTGCCAGCAGCCCGCCGGGACGGCTACGCAATGAGCAGTTCTTC	NA	TRBV7-9	TRBJ2-1	few
CASSLGTVNTDTQYF	TGTGCCAGCAGCTTGGGCACAGTCAACACAGATACGCAGTATTTT	NA	TRBV5-6	TRBJ2-3	few
CASSFTDGLYEQYF	TGTGCCAGCAGCTTCACAGACGGTCTCTACGAGCAGTACTTC	NA	TRBV7-9	TRBJ2-7	few
CASGLGRNEQFF	TGTGCCAGCGGATTGGGGCGGAATGAGCAGTTCTTC	NA	TRBV6-2/TRBV6-3	TRBJ2-1	NA
CASSLETRRTSQLVADTQYF	TGTGCCAGCAGCTTAGAAACCAGAAGGACTAGCCAACTGGTGGCAGATACGCAGTATTTT	TRBD2	TRBV7-6	TRBJ2-3	NA
CASSRWDSNQPQHF	TGTGCCAGCAGTAGGTGGGATAGCAATCAGCCCCAGCATTTT	NA	TRBV6-2/TRBV6-3	TRBJ1-5	NA
CASSPRTGVYQETQYF	TGTGCCAGCAGTCCGAGGACAGGGGTGTACCAAGAGACCCAGTACTTC	TRBD1	TRBV12-3/TRBV12-4	TRBJ2-5	NA
CAWRTYNEQFF	TGTGCCTGGAGGACGTACAATGAGCAGTTCTTC	NA	TRBV30	TRBJ2-1	few
CASSVPGSGHTDTQYF	TGTGCCAGCAGCGTCCCGGGGAGCGGGCATACAGATACGCAGTATTTT	NA	TRBV9	TRBJ2-3	NA
CASSQENGGGYTDTQYF	TGCGCCAGCAGCCAAGAGAACGGCGGGGGCTACACAGATACGCAGTATTTT	NA	TRBV4-1	TRBJ2-3	NA
CASSWEGGAGFYNEQFF	TGTGCCAGCAGTTGGGAGGGGGGCGCGGGTTTCTACAATGAGCAGTTCTTC	NA	TRBV27	TRBJ2-1	NA
CASSESPSGYGYTF	TGTGCCAGCAGTGAATCTCCCAGTGGCTATGGCTACACCTTC	NA	TRBV6-1	TRBJ1-2	NA
CAISRPGTSSYLGGDTQYF	TGTGCCATCAGTCGCCCCGGGACTAGTAGTTACCTCGGGGGAGATACGCAGTATTTT	TRBD2	TRBV12-3/TRBV12-4	TRBJ2-3	NA
CCARDLGTESYNEQFF	TGCTGTGCTAGAGATTTGGGAACGGAGTCCTACAATGAGCAGTTCTTC	NA	TRBV20-1	TRBJ2-1	NA
CASRGGVSYEQYF	TGTGCCAGCAGAGGGGGGGTCTCCTACGAGCAGTACTTC	NA	TRBV7-2	TRBJ2-7	few
CASSTRQGQNTEAFF	TGTGCCAGCAGCACAAGACAGGGACAGAACACTGAAGCTTTCTTT	TRBD1	TRBV5-6	TRBJ1-1	NA
CASSPGGAVGNTIYF	TGTGCCAGCAGCCCCGGGGGGGCTGTTGGAAACACCATATATTTT	NA	TRBV7-9	TRBJ1-3	few
CASSLSSSYEQYF	TGTGCCAGCAGTTTATCCAGCTCCTACGAGCAGTACTTC	NA	TRBV12-3/TRBV12-4	TRBJ2-7	many
CASSPVAAPEQYF	TGCGCCAGCAGCCCCGTCGCAGCGCCCGAGCAGTACTTC	NA	TRBV5-1	TRBJ2-7	NA
CASSYLGAYNEQFF	TGTGCCAGCAGTTATTTGGGGGCCTACAATGAGCAGTTCTTC	NA	TRBV6-2/TRBV6-3	TRBJ2-1	NA
CASSSRTGAYEQYF	TGTGCCAGCAGCTCCCGGACAGGGGCCTACGAGCAGTACTTC	TRBD1	TRBV5-6	TRBJ2-7	few
CSARPRVVSETQYF	TGCAGTGCTAGACCCAGGGTCGTTTCGGAGACCCAGTACTTC	NA	TRBV20-1	TRBJ2-5	few
CSARDRDNNWYEQYF	TGCAGTGCTAGAGACCGGGACAATAATTGGTACGAGCAGTACTTC	NA	TRBV20-1	TRBJ2-7	few
CASRTGQGAEETQYF	TGTGCCAGCCGGACGGGACAGGGGGCTGAGGAGACCCAGTACTTC	TRBD1	TRBV12-3/TRBV12-4	TRBJ2-5	NA